The next 26 T cell receptor beta chains were all read from a single sample in a study of response to subunit inactivated influenza vaccine. TCRdb recomputed calls from the RT-PCR reads with MiXCR, one row per CDR3 protein. The sample lists some 500,000 distinct CDR3 sequences; over 25% were seen once. The sequencing used CD4+ T cells sorted from PBMCs, collected roughly 5 days after vaccination. Receptors originate from a man aged 45 to 65 who received an inactivated influenza vaccine.

This clonotype was counted between two and nine times. This chain uses TRBV7-2 with TRBJ1-1; D uncertain. Germline values: CDR1 SGHTA, CDR2 FQGNSA. The CDR3 contains 13 residues. The V end was cut by 11 bases, the J end by 0 bases, with 13 bases between. CDR3 protein: CAGREHMNTEAFF. CDR3 nucleotides: TGTGCCGGTAGGGAGCACATGAACACTGAAGCTTTCTTT. The variable domain in full, with the rest retrieved from reference TRBV7-2 and TRBJ1-1, is GAGVSQSPSNKVTEKGKDVELRCDPISGHTALYWYRQSLGQGLEFLIYFQGNSAPDKSGLPSDRFSAERTGGSVSTLTIQRTQQEDSAVYLCAGREHMNTEAFFGQGTRLTVV.

This rearrangement joins TRBV3-1 to TRBJ2-1; possible D gene TRBD2, 5 bases. The V gene's germline CDR1 is LGHDT and CDR2 YNNKEL (reference sequence). Deletions cut 4 bases from V and 8 bases from J, with 9 bases between. There are 12 residues in the CDR3. CDR3 DNA sequence: TGTGCCAGCAGCCCATCGGGGTATGAGCAGTTCTTC. This encodes CASSPSGYEQFF.

In its sample, this clonotype was seen many times. J is TRBJ2-1 and V is TRBV28, with a possible D match to TRBD2 (6 bases). Germline CDR1 reads MDHEN; CDR2 reads SYDVKM. The CDR3 runs 14 residues. The V end was cut by 7 bases, the J end by 8 bases, with 18 bases between. The CDR3 sequence is CASTTVGGWDEQFF. Written as DNA, the CDR3 is TGTGCCAGCACCACCGTCGGGGGATGGGATGAGCAGTTCTTC.

The chain uses TRBV20-1 and TRBJ1-4, with a possible D match to TRBD1 (5 bases). The germline gives CDR1 DFQATT, CDR2 SNEGSKA (reference sequence). With 5 bases removed from V and 5 bases from J, the gap between germline ends came to 12 bases. There are 13 residues in the CDR3. The CDR3 DNA reads as TGCAGTGCTTTAGACAGCCGAAATGAAAAACTGTTTTTT. This encodes CSALDSRNEKLFF.

The chain joins TRBV6-2 or TRBV6-3 to TRBJ2-3, with a possible D match to TRBD2 (5 bases). Germline assignment: CDR1 MNHEY and CDR2 SVGEGT. Trimming took 0 bases from V and 5 from J, leaving 12 bases between them. CDR3 length equals 15 residues. CDR3 residues: CASSYSAPREDTQYF. CDR3 DNA sequence: TGTGCCAGCAGTTACTCCGCACCTCGGGAAGATACGCAGTATTTT.

Here the CDR3 reads CSADGSGRNQETQYF. The CDR3 DNA reads as TGCAGTGCAGATGGTAGCGGAAGAAACCAAGAGACCCAGTACTTC. V is TRBV20-1 and J is TRBJ2-5; D may be TRBD2 (6 bases). Trimming removed 6 bases at V and 0 bases at J, with 17 bases between. The CDR3 spans 15 residues. Germline V lookup: CDR1 DFQATT, CDR2 SNEGSKA (reference sequence).

This clonotype occurred a few times. CDR3 region: CASSKANTGELFF. For the CDR3, the DNA is TGTGCCAGCAGCAAAGCGAACACCGGGGAGCTGTTTTTT. The chain joins TRBV7-2 to TRBJ2-2; D not certain. Trimming removed 5 bases from V and 0 bases from J, with 4 bases in between. This CDR3 region has 13 residues. Germline values: CDR1 SGHTA, CDR2 FQGNSA.

This clonotype was counted between two and nine times. The V gene is TRBV5-4, the J gene TRBJ1-5; perhaps TRBD1 as D (5 bases). Germline lookup yields CDR1 SGHNT and CDR2 YYREEE (reference sequence). Trimming cost V 4 bases and J 5 bases, with 16 bases left between them. This CDR3 contains 15 residues. The CDR3 spells CASSPNGGRDQPQHF. The DNA of the CDR3 is TGTGCCAGCAGCCCCAACGGCGGCAGGGATCAGCCCCAGCATTTT.

This clonotype was picked up many times. The V gene is TRBV4-3, the J gene TRBJ2-7; no clear D. This CDR3 is built from 17 residues. Germline V gene sequence: CDR1 LGHNA, CDR2 YSLEER. V was shortened by 1 base and J by 1 base, with 17 bases between the two germline ends. The DNA of the CDR3 is TGCGCCAGCAGCCAAGCACGCCCTTCTCTGGGGTCCTACGAGCAGTACTTC. Translation gives CASSQARPSLGSYEQYF.

The chain joins TRBV30 to TRBJ2-5; D might be TRBD1 (5 bases). Germline CDR1 is GTSNPN and CDR2 is SVGIG (reference sequence). The V and J ends lost 2 bases and 1 base respectively, with 14 bases between them. The CDR3 is 15 amino acids. The CDR3 protein is CAWSSGTGAQETQYF. CDR3 in DNA: TGTGCCTGGAGTTCCGGAACAGGTGCCCAAGAGACCCAGTACTTC.

V and J are TRBV20-1 and TRBJ2-1, with 7 positions matching TRBD2. The CDR3 has 16 residues. V shed 0 bases, J shed 1 base, and the junction held 6 bases outside the gene matches. CDR1 and CDR2 from the germline V gene are DFQATT and SNEGSKA (reference sequence). CDR3 in DNA: TGCAGTGCTAGAGAGATTAGCGGGCAATCCTACAATGAGCAGTTCTTC. Residues: CSAREISGQSYNEQFF.

This chain uses TRBV28 with TRBJ1-1; D is ambiguous. Germline V gene sequence: CDR1 MDHEN, CDR2 SYDVKM. V was cut by 3 bases and J by 4 bases, with 12 bases left in between. The CDR3 covers 14 residues. The CDR3 DNA reads as TGTGCCAGCAGTTTTGTGATGATGGTCACTGAAGCTTTCTTT. It encodes CASSFVMMVTEAFF. Looking up the rest from reference TRBV28 and TRBJ1-1 gives the full variable domain: DVKVTQSSRYLVKRTGEKVFLECVQDMDHENMFWYRQDPGLGLRLIYFSYDVKMKEKGDIPEGYSVSREKKERFSLILESASTNQTSMYLCASSFVMMVTEAFFGQGTRLTVV.

This clonotype was observed a few times. The genes are TRBV5-1 and TRBJ2-3; no definite D call. Trimming took off 4 bases at V and 2 bases at J, with 11 bases between the two ends. Germline CDR1 and CDR2: SGHRS and YFSETQ. The CDR3 is 14 amino acids. Here the CDR3 DNA reads TGCGCCAGCAGCCCCGACACCTCCACAGATACGCAGTATTTT. Translation gives CASSPDTSTDTQYF.

This clonotype was counted a few times. The chain recombines TRBV4-3 with TRBJ2-3; D gene ambiguous. The CDR3 spans 14 residues. The germline V gene has CDR1 LGHNA and CDR2 YSLEER. V was trimmed by 2 bases and J by 2 bases, leaving 8 bases between them. The CDR3, as DNA: TGCGCCAGCAGCCAATCGGTCTACACAGATACGCAGTATTTT. It encodes CASSQSVYTDTQYF.

V usage is TRBV6-6 and J usage is TRBJ2-7; the D is unclear. The germline gives CDR1 MNHNY, CDR2 SVGAGI (reference sequence). The CDR3 covers 13 residues. Trimming pared 8 bases from V and 5 bases from J, leaving 16 bases between. The CDR3 DNA reads as TGTGCCAGCGGCCAGGCCCCCGCCCACGAGCAGTACTTC. Translated: CASGQAPAHEQYF.

This clonotype was recorded many times. The V gene is TRBV6-1, the J gene TRBJ1-1; D not resolved. V shed 6 bases and J shed 5 bases, with 13 bases lying between them. Germline values: CDR1 MNHNS, CDR2 SASEGT. The CDR3 spans 13 residues. The CDR3 coding sequence is TGTGCCAGCAGCGCCGGGCCGAGAACTGAAGCTTTCTTT. Translation gives CASSAGPRTEAFF.

This clonotype was seen more than once but under ten times. The chain recombines TRBV3-1 with TRBJ2-7; 8 nucleotides agree with TRBD2. Germline V lookup: CDR1 LGHDT, CDR2 YNNKEL (reference sequence). Trimming took 6 bases from V and 6 from J; bases not matched to a gene: 7. This CDR3 has 13 residues. The DNA of the CDR3 is TGTGCCAGCAGAGCACGGGGGGGTACCGAGCAGTACTTC. It yields the protein CASRARGGTEQYF.

V usage is TRBV10-3 and J usage is TRBJ2-5; D remains unclear. Germline V gives CDR1 ENHRY, CDR2 SYGVKD. This CDR3 has 16 residues. Trimming took off 0 bases at V and 7 bases at J, with 18 bases between the two ends. As DNA, the CDR3 is TGTGCCATCAGTGAGTCGTCCCAGGCAGACCATGGGACCCAGTACTTC. Translation gives CAISESSQADHGTQYF.

This clonotype has a count of ten or more. The gene calls are TRBV20-1 and TRBJ2-3; D unresolved. Deletions cut 3 bases from V and 2 bases from J, with 15 bases between. The V gene's germline CDR1 is DFQATT and CDR2 SNEGSKA (reference sequence). The CDR3 consists of 15 residues. CDR3 sequence reads: CSASAPMGSTDTQYF. The CDR3 DNA sequence: TGCAGTGCTAGTGCCCCTATGGGGTCCACAGATACGCAGTATTTT.

This chain connects TRBV7-9 to TRBJ2-5; D unclear. The CDR3 loop spans 12 amino acids. Germline assignment: CDR1 SEHNR and CDR2 FQNEAQ (reference sequence). V lost 10 bases, J lost 4 bases, and 13 bases lay in between. CDR3 amino acids: CATGRSGETQYF. The CDR3 coding sequence is TGTGCCACTGGGCGGTCGGGAGAGACCCAGTACTTC.

This clonotype has just a few counts. This rearrangement joins TRBV29-1 to TRBJ1-4, with D unclear. V was pared by 7 bases and J by 0 bases, with 3 bases between. Germline V gene sequence: CDR1 SQVTM, CDR2 ANQGSEA. The CDR3 has 11 residues. CDR3 DNA: TGCAGCGGGTCAACTAATGAAAAACTGTTTTTT. This codes for CSGSTNEKLFF.

There are a few counts of this clonotype. The chain couples TRBV5-4 to TRBJ2-3, with 9 bases matching TRBD1. This CDR3 is 15 amino acids long. With V trimmed by 4 bases and J by 5 bases, 8 bases remained unmatched. Germline V gives CDR1 SGHNT, CDR2 YYREEE (reference sequence). The DNA of the CDR3 is TGTGCCAGCAGCCGTGGGGACAGGGCGGTAGATACGCAGTATTTT. Protein: CASSRGDRAVDTQYF. Filled out from reference TRBV5-4 and TRBJ2-3, the complete variable domain reads ETGVTQSPTHLIKTRGQQVTLRCSSQSGHNTVSWYQQALGQGPQFIFQYYREEENGRGNFPPRFSGLQFPNYSSELNVNALELDDSALYLCASSRGDRAVDTQYFGPGTRLTVL.

This clonotype was counted only a few times. The CDR3 region has the DNA TGTGCCAGCAGCGTAGCCGGGACGACCACCGGGGAGCTGTTTTTT. Amino acid sequence: CASSVAGTTTGELFF. The gene calls are TRBV9 and TRBJ2-2, with D perhaps TRBD1 or TRBD2 (5 bases each). Trimming left V 0 bases short and J 4 bases short, with 10 bases between. The CDR3 runs to 15 residues. Germline lookup yields CDR1 SGDLS and CDR2 YYNGEE.

This clonotype was recorded a few times. The CDR3 sequence is CASSPTSGSPIETQYF. CDR3 DNA: TGTGCCAGCAGCCCTACTAGCGGGAGTCCGATAGAGACCCAGTACTTC. V and J are TRBV5-4 and TRBJ2-5, with TRBD2 identical over 11 bases. This CDR3 is 16 amino acids long. V was pared by 4 bases and J by 4 bases, with 9 bases of the junction left unmatched. Germline CDR1 reads SGHNT; CDR2 reads YYREEE (reference sequence).

This clonotype showed up just a few times. CDR3 loop: CASSLGRENEQYF. The CDR3 region has the DNA TGTGCCAGCAGCTTAGGTCGGGAGAACGAGCAGTACTTC. The J gene is TRBJ2-7, the V gene TRBV7-2; perhaps TRBD2 as D (6 bases). The CDR3 is 13 amino acids. Trimming pared 1 base from V and 5 bases from J, leaving 9 bases between. Germline V gene sequence: CDR1 SGHTA, CDR2 FQGNSA.

This clonotype showed up many times. The V call is TRBV29-1, the J call TRBJ2-5, with D perhaps matching TRBD1 (6 bases). V was trimmed by 6 bases and J by 5 bases, leaving 13 bases between them. This CDR3 has 12 residues. Germline CDR1 and CDR2: SQVTM and ANQGSEA. The CDR3 DNA follows: TGCAGCGTCAAGCCCACAGGGGAGACCCAGTACTTC. It yields the protein CSVKPTGETQYF.